One sample yielded the 14 T cell receptor beta chains listed below, sequenced in a study of cytomegalovirus exposure and HLA in healthy donors. This PCR relied on a set of 60 Vbeta primers and 13 Jbeta primers. Assay: immunoSEQ multiplex PCR; the TCRdb copy retains only in-frame clones and omits some. Across 65,000 to 90,000 clones, the top ten clones capture under 3% of the sample. The sequencing input was PBMCs. The origin of the receptors is a man aged 35 to 55 in good health and CMV-seronegative.

This chain connects TRBV7-8 to TRBJ2-2; TRBD2 aligns across 12 bases. The V gene's germline CDR1 is SGHVS and CDR2 FQNEAQ. V gave up 4 bases and J gave up 5 bases; unmatched junction bases: 11. The CDR3 consists of 18 residues. The CDR3: CASSSALAGGPRTGELFF. The CDR3, as DNA: TGTGCCAGCAGCTCCGCTCTAGCGGGGGGGCCAAGGACCGGGGAGCTGTTTTTT.

The gene calls are TRBV4-1 and TRBJ2-5, with D uncertain. The J call may be mistaken, given a closer DNA end match to TRBJ2-7. Looked up from germline, CDR1 is MGHRA and CDR2 is YSYEKL. CDR3 length: 16 amino acids. This CDR3 reads CASSQAQGERIYEQYF. CDR3 sequence (DNA): TGCGCCAGCAGCCAAGCGCAAGGCGAGCGCATCTACGAGCAGTACTTC.

The chain carries TRBV10-3 and TRBJ1-5; D is perhaps TRBD1 (5 bases). Trimming took 4 bases from V and 6 from J, leaving 10 bases between them. CDR1 and CDR2 (germline): ENHRY, SYGVKD. The CDR3 length is 13 residues. Written as DNA, the CDR3 is TGTGCCATCAGTGCGGGGGAACGTCAGCCCCAGCATTTT. This encodes CAISAGERQPQHF.

The rearrangement uses TRBV4-1 and TRBJ1-1, with 9 bases matching TRBD1. Germline V lookup: CDR1 MGHRA, CDR2 YSYEKL. The CDR3 runs to 18 residues. The trim removed 1 base at V and 8 bases at J, leaving 17 bases unmatched. CDR3 region: CASSQGATGGAGQPEAFF. CDR3 DNA sequence: TGCGCCAGCAGCCAAGGGGCCACAGGGGGCGCGGGACAACCGGAAGCTTTCTTT.

The genes are TRBV6-1 and TRBJ1-6; D unresolved. The CDR3 loop spans 16 amino acids. Trimming removed 0 bases at V and 3 bases at J, with 9 bases between. The germline V gene encodes CDR1 MNHNS and CDR2 SASEGT. The CDR3 sequence is CASSEARQYYNSPLHF. In DNA form, the CDR3 reads TGTGCCAGCAGTGAAGCGCGGCAGTACTATAATTCACCCCTCCACTTT.

CDR3 amino acids: CASSRTEGAYSGYTF. DNA of the CDR3: TGTGCCAGCAGTCGGACCGAGGGGGCGTATTCGGGCTACACCTTC. The V and J genes are TRBV28 and TRBJ1-2; 7 nucleotides agree with TRBD1. In germline, CDR1 is MDHEN, CDR2 SYDVKM. The CDR3 sequence is 15 residues long. V dropped 5 bases and J dropped 8; count of bases not matched to a gene: 14.

CDR3 region: CSAPVEYEQYF. CDR3 in DNA: TGCAGTGCCCCGGTTGAGTACGAGCAGTACTTC. This chain joins TRBV20-1 and TRBJ2-7; D unclear. The germline V gene encodes CDR1 DFQATT and CDR2 SNEGSKA (reference sequence). V shed 6 bases and J shed 4 bases, with 10 bases lying between them. This CDR3 region has 11 residues.

The J gene is TRBJ1-1, the V gene TRBV19; 9 nucleotides agree with TRBD1. V was pared by 5 bases and J by 3 bases, with 10 bases of the junction left unmatched. The germline gives CDR1 LNHDA, CDR2 SQIVND (reference sequence). The CDR3 spans 16 residues. CDR3 sequence: CASSPKYRGRDTEAFF. The CDR3 nucleotides are TGTGCCAGTAGTCCCAAGTACAGGGGGCGCGACACTGAAGCTTTCTTT.

The chain is built from TRBV27 and TRBJ1-2, with D possibly TRBD1 on 6 matching bases. CDR3 length: 13 amino acids. The germline V gene encodes CDR1 MNHEY and CDR2 SMNVEV (reference sequence). V lost 6 bases, J lost 0 bases, and 8 bases lay in between. CDR3 region: CASRDRANYGYTF. CDR3 bases: TGTGCCAGCAGGGACAGAGCTAACTATGGCTACACCTTC.

The V and J genes are TRBV5-4 and TRBJ2-1; no reliable D call. Germline values: CDR1 SGHNT, CDR2 YYREEE (reference sequence). V was cut by 4 bases and J by 6 bases, with 11 bases left in between. The CDR3 loop spans 13 amino acids. Here the CDR3 DNA reads TGTGCCAGCAGCCAAAGCCCCGGCAATGAGCAGTTCTTC. Protein: CASSQSPGNEQFF.

Concerning this clone: The sample has other DNA sequences that encode this CDR3 too. The V call is TRBV18, the J call TRBJ1-1; the match to TRBD1 covers 7 bases. The CDR3 consists of 14 residues. V trimming: 3 bases; J trimming: 5 bases; junction bases outside the gene matches: 6. Germline lookup yields CDR1 KGHSH and CDR2 LQKENI. Here the CDR3 reads CASSPLTGKTEAFF. The CDR3 nucleotides read TGTGCCAGCTCACCCCTGACAGGGAAGACTGAAGCTTTCTTT.

The V call is TRBV30, the J call TRBJ2-1, with D perhaps TRBD2 (6 bases). Germline loops: CDR1 GTSNPN, CDR2 SVGIG (reference sequence). This CDR3 region has 12 residues. V lost 3 bases and J 15 bases, leaving 18 bases between the germline ends. CDR3 residues: CAWRIAGRPTFF. The CDR3 DNA reads TGTGCCTGGAGAATTGCGGGACGACCTACGTTCTTC.

The rearrangement links TRBV6-6 to TRBJ2-7; 10 bases are shared with TRBD1. CDR1 is MNHNY and CDR2 is SVGAGI in the germline V gene (reference sequence). The ends lost 6 bases at V and 6 bases at J; junction bases unmatched: 11. The CDR3 is made up of 15 amino acids. This chain's CDR3 is CASSVPGTGDSEQYF. The DNA of the CDR3 is TGTGCCAGCAGCGTCCCCGGGACAGGGGATTCCGAGCAGTACTTC.

The chain joins TRBV7-9 to TRBJ1-5, with TRBD1 identical over 9 bases. Germline CDR1 and CDR2: SEHNR and FQNEAQ (reference sequence). With V trimmed by 5 bases and J by 6 bases, 8 bases remained unmatched. The CDR3 runs 15 residues. CDR3 in amino acids: CASSAPGQGGQPQHF. CDR3 sequence (DNA): TGTGCCAGCAGCGCCCCGGGACAGGGTGGTCAGCCCCAGCATTTT.